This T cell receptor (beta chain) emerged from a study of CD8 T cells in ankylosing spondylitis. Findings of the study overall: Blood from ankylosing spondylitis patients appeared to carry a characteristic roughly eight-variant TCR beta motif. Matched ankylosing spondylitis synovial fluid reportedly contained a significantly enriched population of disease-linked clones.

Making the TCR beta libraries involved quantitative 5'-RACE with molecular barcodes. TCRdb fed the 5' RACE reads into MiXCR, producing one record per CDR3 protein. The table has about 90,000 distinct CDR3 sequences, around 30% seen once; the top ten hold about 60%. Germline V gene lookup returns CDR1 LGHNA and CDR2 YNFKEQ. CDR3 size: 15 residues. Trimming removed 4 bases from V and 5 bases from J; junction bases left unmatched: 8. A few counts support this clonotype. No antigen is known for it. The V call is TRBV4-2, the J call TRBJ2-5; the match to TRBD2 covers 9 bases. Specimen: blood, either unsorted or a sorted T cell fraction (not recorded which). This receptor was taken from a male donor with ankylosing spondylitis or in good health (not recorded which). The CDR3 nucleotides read TGTGCCAGCAGCCCGGGAGTAGCGGGAGTTGAGACCCAGTACTTC. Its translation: CASSPGVAGVETQYF.